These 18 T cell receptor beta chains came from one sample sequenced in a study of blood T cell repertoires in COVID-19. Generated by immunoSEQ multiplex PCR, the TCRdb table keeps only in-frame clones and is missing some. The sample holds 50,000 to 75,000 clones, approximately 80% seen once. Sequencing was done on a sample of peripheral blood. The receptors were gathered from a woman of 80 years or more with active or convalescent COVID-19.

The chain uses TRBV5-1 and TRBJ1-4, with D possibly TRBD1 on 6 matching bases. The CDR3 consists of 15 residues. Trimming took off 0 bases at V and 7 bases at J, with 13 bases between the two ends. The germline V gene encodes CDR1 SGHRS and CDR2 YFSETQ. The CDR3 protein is CASSLDGGGSEKLFF. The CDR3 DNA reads TGCGCCAGCAGCTTGGACGGGGGCGGGAGTGAAAAACTGTTTTTT. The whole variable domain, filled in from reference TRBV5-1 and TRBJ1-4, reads KAGVTQTPRYLIKTRGQQVTLSCSPISGHRSVSWYQQTPGQGLQFLFEYFSETQRNKGNFPGRFSGRQFSNSRSEMNVSTLELGDSALYLCASSLDGGGSEKLFFGSGTQLSVL.

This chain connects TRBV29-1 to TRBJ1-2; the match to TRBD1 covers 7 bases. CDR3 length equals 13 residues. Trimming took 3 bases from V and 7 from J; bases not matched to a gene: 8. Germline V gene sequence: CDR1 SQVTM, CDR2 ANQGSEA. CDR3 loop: CSVDWGAGGGYTF. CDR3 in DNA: TGCAGCGTTGATTGGGGTGCAGGGGGTGGCTACACCTTC.

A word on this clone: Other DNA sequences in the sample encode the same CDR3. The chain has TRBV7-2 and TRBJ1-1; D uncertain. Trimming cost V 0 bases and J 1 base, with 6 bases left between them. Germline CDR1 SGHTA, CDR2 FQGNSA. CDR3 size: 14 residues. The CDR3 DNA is TGTGCCAGCAGCTTAGCGGCAGGGAACACTGAAGCTTTCTTT. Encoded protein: CASSLAAGNTEAFF.

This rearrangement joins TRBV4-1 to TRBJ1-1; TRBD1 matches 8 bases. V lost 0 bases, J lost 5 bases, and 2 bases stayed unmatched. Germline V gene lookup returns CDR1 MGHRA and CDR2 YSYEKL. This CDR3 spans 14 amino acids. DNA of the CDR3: TGCGCCAGCAGCCAAGACAGGGGGCGAACTGAAGCTTTCTTT. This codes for CASSQDRGRTEAFF.

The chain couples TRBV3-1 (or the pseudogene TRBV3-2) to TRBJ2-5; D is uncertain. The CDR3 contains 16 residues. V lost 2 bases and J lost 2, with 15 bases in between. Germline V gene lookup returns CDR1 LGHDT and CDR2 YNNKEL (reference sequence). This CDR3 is CASSQRGRLEQETQYF. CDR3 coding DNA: TGTGCCAGCAGCCAAAGAGGTCGACTGGAACAAGAGACCCAGTACTTC.

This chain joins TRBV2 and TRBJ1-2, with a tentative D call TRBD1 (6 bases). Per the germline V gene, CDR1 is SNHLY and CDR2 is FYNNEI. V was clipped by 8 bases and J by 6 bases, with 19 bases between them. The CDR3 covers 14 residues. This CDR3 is CASPSLTGIDGYTF. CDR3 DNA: TGTGCCAGCCCTTCTCTTACAGGGATAGATGGCTACACCTTC.

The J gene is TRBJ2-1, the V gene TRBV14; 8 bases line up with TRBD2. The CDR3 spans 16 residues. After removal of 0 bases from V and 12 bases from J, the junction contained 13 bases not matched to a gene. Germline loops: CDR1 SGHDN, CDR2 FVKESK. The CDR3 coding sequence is TGTGCCAGCAGCCAAGATTGGCCTAGCGGGTCCAAGGGGCAGTTCTTC. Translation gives CASSQDWPSGSKGQFF.

In DNA form, the CDR3 reads TGTGCCAGCAGTTTATTGGAGGGGTACGAGCAGTACTTC. It is translated as CASSLLEGYEQYF. The chain links TRBV12-3 or TRBV12-4 to TRBJ2-7, with D possibly being TRBD2 (6 bases). The germline V and J ends were trimmed by 2 bases and 4 bases, with 9 bases remaining between them. CDR3 size: 13 residues.

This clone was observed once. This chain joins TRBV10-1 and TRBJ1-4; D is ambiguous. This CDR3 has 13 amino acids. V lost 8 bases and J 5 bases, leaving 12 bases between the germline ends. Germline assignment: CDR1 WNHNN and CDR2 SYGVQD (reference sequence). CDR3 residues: CASGKWANEKLFF. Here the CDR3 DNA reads TGCGCCAGCGGAAAATGGGCCAATGAAAAACTGTTTTTT.

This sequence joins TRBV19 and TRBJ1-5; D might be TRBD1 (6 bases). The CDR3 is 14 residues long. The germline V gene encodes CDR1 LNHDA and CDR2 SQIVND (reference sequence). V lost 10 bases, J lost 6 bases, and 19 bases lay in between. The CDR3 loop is CATRGAGNSQPQHF. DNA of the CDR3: TGTGCCACCCGGGGGGCAGGGAACAGTCAGCCCCAGCATTTT.

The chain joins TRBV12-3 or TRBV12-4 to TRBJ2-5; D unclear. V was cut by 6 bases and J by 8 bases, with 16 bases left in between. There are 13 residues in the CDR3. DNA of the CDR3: TGTGCCAGCAGCCCAAGACAACCTGGTACCCAGTACTTC. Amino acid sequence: CASSPRQPGTQYF.

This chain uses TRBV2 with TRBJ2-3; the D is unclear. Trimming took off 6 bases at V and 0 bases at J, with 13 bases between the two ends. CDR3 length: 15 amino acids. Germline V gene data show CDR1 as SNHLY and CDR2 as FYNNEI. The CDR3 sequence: CASRATFPSTDTQYF. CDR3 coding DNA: TGTGCCAGCAGGGCGACATTCCCTAGCACAGATACGCAGTATTTT.

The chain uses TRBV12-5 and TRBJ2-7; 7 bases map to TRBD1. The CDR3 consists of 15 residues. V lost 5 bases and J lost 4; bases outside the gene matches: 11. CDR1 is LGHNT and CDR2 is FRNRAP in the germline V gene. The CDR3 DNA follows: TGTGCTAGTGGTCCTCAACAGGGGACGAGATACGAGCAGTACTTC. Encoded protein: CASGPQQGTRYEQYF.

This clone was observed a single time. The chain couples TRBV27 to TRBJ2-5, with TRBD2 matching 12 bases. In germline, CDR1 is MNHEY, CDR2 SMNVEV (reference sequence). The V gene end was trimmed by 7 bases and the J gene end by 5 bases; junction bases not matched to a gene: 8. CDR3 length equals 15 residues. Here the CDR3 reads CASKPSTSGGETQYF. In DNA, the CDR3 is TGTGCCAGCAAACCATCGACTAGCGGGGGTGAGACCCAGTACTTC.

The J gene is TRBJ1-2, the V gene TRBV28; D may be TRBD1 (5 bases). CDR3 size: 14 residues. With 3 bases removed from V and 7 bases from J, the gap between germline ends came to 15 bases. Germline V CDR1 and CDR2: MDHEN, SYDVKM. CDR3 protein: CASSFGTSLGGYTF. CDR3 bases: TGTGCCAGCAGTTTTGGGACTTCCCTGGGTGGCTACACCTTC.

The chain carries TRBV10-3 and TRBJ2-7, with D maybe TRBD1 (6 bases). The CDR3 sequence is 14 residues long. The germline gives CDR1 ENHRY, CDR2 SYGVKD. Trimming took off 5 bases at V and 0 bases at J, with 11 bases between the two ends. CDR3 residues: CAISFQGSSYEQYF. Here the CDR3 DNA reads TGTGCCATCAGTTTCCAGGGGAGCTCCTACGAGCAGTACTTC.

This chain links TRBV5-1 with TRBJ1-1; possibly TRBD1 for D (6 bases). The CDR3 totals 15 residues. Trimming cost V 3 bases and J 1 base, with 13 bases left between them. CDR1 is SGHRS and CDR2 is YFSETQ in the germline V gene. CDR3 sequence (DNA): TGCGCCAGCAGCTCAAACAGGGCCACGAACACTGAAGCTTTCTTT. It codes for CASSSNRATNTEAFF.

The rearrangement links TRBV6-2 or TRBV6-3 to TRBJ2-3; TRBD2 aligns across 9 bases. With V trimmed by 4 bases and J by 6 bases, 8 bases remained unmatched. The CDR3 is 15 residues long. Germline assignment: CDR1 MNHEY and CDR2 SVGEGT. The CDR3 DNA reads TGTGCCAGCAGTTCGGCTAGCGGGGTACTGGATACGCAGTATTTT. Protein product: CASSSASGVLDTQYF.